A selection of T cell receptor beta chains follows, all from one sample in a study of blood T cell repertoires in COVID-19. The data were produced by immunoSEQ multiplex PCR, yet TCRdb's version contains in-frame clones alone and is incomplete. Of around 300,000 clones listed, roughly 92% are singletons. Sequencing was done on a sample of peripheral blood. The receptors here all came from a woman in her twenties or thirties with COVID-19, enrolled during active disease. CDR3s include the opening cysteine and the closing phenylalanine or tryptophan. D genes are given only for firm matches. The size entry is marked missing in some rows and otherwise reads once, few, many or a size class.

TGTGCCAGCAGCGAGGGCCTGAACTATGGCTACACCTTC,CASSEGLNYGYTF,TRBJ1-2,-,TRBV14,-
TGTGCCAGTAGTATGGGCAGGGAATCTGGCTACACCTTC,CASSMGRESGYTF,TRBJ1-2,-,TRBV19,-
TGTGCCAGCAGCTTGAGTTACTCAGGAAACACCATATATTTT,CASSLSYSGNTIYF,TRBJ1-3,-,TRBV5-6,-
TGTGCCAGCATCGGGCAGGGTGGTGGCTACACCTTC,CASIGQGGGYTF,TRBJ1-2,-,TRBV6-5,-
TGTGCCAGTAGCCCCGGGGGGGTAAACGAGCAGTACTTC,CASSPGGVNEQYF,TRBJ2-7,TRBD2,TRBV19,-
TGTGCCGGCCGGGACAGCTCTAAGGACTCCTATGGCTACACCTTC,CAGRDSSKDSYGYTF,TRBJ1-2,TRBD1,TRBV30,-
TGTGCCAGCAGCCGGGGACTAAACTATGGCTACACCTTC,CASSRGLNYGYTF,TRBJ1-2,-,TRBV6-6,-
TGTGCCAGCAGCTTAGGTGCCGGCCCACCGGGGACCGGGGAGCTGTTTTTT,CASSLGAGPPGTGELFF,TRBJ2-2,-,TRBV7-6,-
TGTGCCAGCAGCTTAGTGGGGAGCCCGAACACCGGGGAGCTGTTTTTT,CASSLVGSPNTGELFF,TRBJ2-2,-,TRBV7-2,-
TGTGCCACCGGGACTAGCGGCTCCTACGAGCAGTACTTC,CATGTSGSYEQYF,TRBJ2-7,TRBD2,TRBV10-3,-
TGTGCCAGCAGCCAAGCGCGGAGGGTATATTTGGGAGAGACCCAGTACTTC,CASSQARRVYLGETQYF,TRBJ2-5,-,TRBV3-1/TRBV3-2,-
TGTGCCAGCAGTCCCGGACTAGCAGAGACCCAGTACTTC,CASSPGLAETQYF,TRBJ2-5,TRBD2,TRBV28,-
TGTGCCAGCAGCTTAGACCTCAGTTCCACCTACGAGCAGTACTTC,CASSLDLSSTYEQYF,TRBJ2-7,-,TRBV7-2,-
TGTGCCAGCAGCCGAAGGGGGGGGGACAATCAGCCCCAGCATTTT,CASSRRGGDNQPQHF,TRBJ1-5,-,TRBV4-2,-
TGTGCCAGCAGGCCGACTAGCGGGAGATCAGATACGCAGTATTTT,CASRPTSGRSDTQYF,TRBJ2-3,TRBD2,TRBV2,-
TGTGCCATCAGCCTTCCGGGACTCAACTATGGCTACACCTTC,CAISLPGLNYGYTF,TRBJ1-2,-,TRBV10-3,-
TGTGCCAGCAGCTCCAAGAGGGGACTAGACTATAATGAGCAGTTCTTC,CASSSKRGLDYNEQFF,TRBJ2-1,TRBD2,TRBV7-8,-
TGTGCCAGCAGTGAAAGGGGGACTCAGCCCCAGCATTTT,CASSERGTQPQHF,TRBJ1-5,-,TRBV2,-
TGTGCCAGCAGCCCTACGGGGTCCACTGAAGCTTTCTTT,CASSPTGSTEAFF,TRBJ1-1,-,TRBV6-6,-
TGTGCCAGCAGTTTTAATTCGGACAGCTTATATGGCTACACCTTC,CASSFNSDSLYGYTF,TRBJ1-2,-,TRBV27,-
TGTGCCACCAGCTCCCAGACAGGGGTGTTCGGTCAGCCCCAGCATTTT,CATSSQTGVFGQPQHF,TRBJ1-5,TRBD1,TRBV15,-
TGTGCCAGCAGCTTAGGCAGGGCGAACACCGGGGAGCTGTTTTTT,CASSLGRANTGELFF,TRBJ2-2,-,TRBV7-9,once
TGTGCCAGCAGTTTGGGGACAGGGTTGTATGGCTACACCTTC,CASSLGTGLYGYTF,TRBJ1-2,TRBD1,TRBV28,-
TGTGCCAGCAGCCAAGAACAGGGTAAAAGCTACGAGCAGTACTTC,CASSQEQGKSYEQYF,TRBJ2-7,-,TRBV3-1/TRBV3-2,once
TGTGCCAGCAGCTTAGCACAGGGTCAAACCTACGAGCAGTACTTC,CASSLAQGQTYEQYF,TRBJ2-7,-,TRBV7-9,-
TGTGCCAGCAGCCAGCGGGAAGTTTTTAACACTGAAGCTTTCTTT,CASSQREVFNTEAFF,TRBJ1-1,-,TRBV3-1/TRBV3-2,-
TGTGCCATCAGTAGTTCCGGGACTAGCGGCTACAATGAGCAGTTCTTC,CAISSSGTSGYNEQFF,TRBJ2-1,TRBD2,TRBV10-3,-
TGTGCCAGCGGACTTATCCGGGACAGGCTCTCCTACGAGCAGTACTTC,CASGLIRDRLSYEQYF,TRBJ2-7,TRBD1,TRBV28,-
TGTGCCAGCAGCTCCTTCGGGGACAGAGCGAACACCGGGGAGCTGTTTTTT,CASSSFGDRANTGELFF,TRBJ2-2,TRBD1,TRBV7-2,-
TGTGCCACCCACAGAGACTATGGCTACACCTTC,CATHRDYGYTF,TRBJ1-2,-,TRBV2,-
TGTGCCAGCAGTGAATTGGGGCAGGGGAACACCGGGGAGCTGTTTTTT,CASSELGQGNTGELFF,TRBJ2-2,-,TRBV6-1,-